The 25 T cell receptor beta chains presented below share a single source sample, sequenced in a study of cytomegalovirus exposure and HLA in healthy donors. In the PCR, 60 Vbeta and 13 Jbeta primers were used. Sequencing was performed with immunoSEQ multiplex PCR; in TCRdb, only in-frame clones are kept and a portion is missing. This repertoire comprises over 90,000 clones; its ten largest clones make up 3.5%. What was sequenced was PBMCs. These receptor sequences come from a man aged 40-50 years in good health and CMV-seronegative.

CDR3 bases: TGCGCCAGCAGCTTGTCAGGGGGAGGTGGGGCCAACGTCCTGACTTTC. It encodes CASSLSGGGGANVLTF. The rearrangement joins TRBV5-1 to TRBJ2-6, with a possible D match to TRBD1 (7 bases). The CDR3 extends over 16 amino acids. CDR1 is SGHRS, CDR2 YFSETQ, per germline. V was clipped by 1 base and J by 3 bases, with 11 bases between them.

V is TRBV7-6 and J is TRBJ2-5; 8 bases map to TRBD1. V shed 4 bases and J 2 bases; nucleotides not matched to a gene: 9. CDR1 and CDR2 from the germline V gene are SGHVS and FNYEAQ. The CDR3 totals 16 residues. As DNA, the CDR3 is TGTGCCAGCAGCTCTCCGGACAGGGAGAGACAAGAGACCCAGTACTTC. Translation gives CASSSPDRERQETQYF.

The chain joins TRBV18 to TRBJ2-7; 9 bases fit TRBD1. V shed 0 bases, J shed 3 bases, and the junction held 6 bases outside the gene matches. Germline V gene sequence: CDR1 KGHSH, CDR2 LQKENI. CDR3 length: 16 residues. The CDR3 spells CASSPPPGQGHYEQYF. The CDR3 DNA follows: TGTGCCAGCTCACCACCCCCGGGACAGGGTCACTACGAGCAGTACTTC.

The J gene is TRBJ1-6, the V gene TRBV6-5; D is uncertain. Germline CDR1 is MNHEY and CDR2 is SVGAGI. The ends were cut back, 2 bases at V and 13 bases at J, with 9 bases in the middle. The CDR3 totals 12 residues. CDR3 residues: CASSYPPGPLHF. The CDR3 DNA follows: TGTGCCAGCAGTTACCCCCCGGGTCCCCTCCACTTT.

The V call is TRBV11-2, the J call TRBJ2-5; 8 nucleotides agree with TRBD2. Germline V CDR1 and CDR2: SGHAT, FQNNGV. The CDR3 has 15 residues. The V segment lost 5 bases and the J segment 4 bases; nucleotides outside the gene matches: 9. CDR3 in amino acids: CASSPGGGLGETQYF. The CDR3 DNA is TGTGCCAGCAGCCCGGGAGGGGGGCTGGGAGAGACCCAGTACTTC. Based on the CDR3 plus reference TRBV11-2 and TRBJ2-5, the full variable domain is EAGVAQSPRYKIIEKRQSVAFWCNPISGHATLYWYQQILGQGPKLLIQFQNNGVVDDSQLPKDRFSAERLKGVDSTLKIQPAKLEDSAVYLCASSPGGGLGETQYFGPGTRLLVL.

The chain uses TRBV29-1 and TRBJ1-2; 8 bases match TRBD1. Germline lookup yields CDR1 SQVTM and CDR2 ANQGSEA. V gave up 5 bases and J gave up 3 bases; unmatched junction bases: 5. The CDR3 covers 13 residues. CDR3 loop: CSVTRTGHYGYTF. CDR3 nucleotides: TGCAGCGTTACACGGACAGGGCACTATGGCTACACCTTC.

The gene calls are TRBV25-1 and TRBJ2-5; a weak D match, TRBD2 (5 bases). The ends were cut back, 2 bases at V and 5 bases at J, with 15 bases in the middle. This CDR3 contains 15 residues. CDR1 MGHDK and CDR2 SYGVNS come from the germline V gene. CDR3 loop: CASSEGSTWVETQYF. The CDR3 DNA reads as TGTGCCAGCAGTGAAGGGAGCACCTGGGTGGAGACCCAGTACTTC.

The chain uses TRBV27 and TRBJ1-1; 8 nucleotides agree with TRBD1. This CDR3 has 12 residues. With V trimmed by 5 bases and J by 5 bases, 1 base remained unmatched. Germline-derived CDR1 and CDR2 are MNHEY and SMNVEV (reference sequence). CDR3 in amino acids: CASSRQGTEAFF. In DNA form, the CDR3 reads TGTGCCAGCAGTCGACAGGGGACTGAAGCTTTCTTT.

The J gene is TRBJ2-7, the V gene TRBV21-1; the table assigns TRBD2, which was not confirmed against the DNA. TRBV21-1 counts as a pseudogene. The CDR3 runs to 16 residues. Here the CDR3 reads CASSKSGLAGVDEQYF. In nucleotides, the CDR3 is TGTGCCAGCAGCAAATCAGGACTAGCGGGAGTGGACGAGCAGTACTTC.

This clone is medium-sized (0.01 to 0.1%) by frequency. The chain uses TRBV6-1 and TRBJ2-7; perhaps TRBD1 as D (5 bases). Trimming removed 1 base at V and 2 bases at J, with 12 bases between. The CDR3 runs to 15 residues. CDR1 and CDR2 (germline): MNHNS, SASEGT. The CDR3 DNA reads TGTGCCAGCAGTGAAGTAAGGGGCCCGACCTACGAGCAGTACTTC. Its translation: CASSEVRGPTYEQYF.

The V call is TRBV2, the J call TRBJ2-5, with D possibly TRBD2 on 6 matching bases. CDR3 length equals 10 residues. Germline V lookup: CDR1 SNHLY, CDR2 FYNNEI. V gave up 6 bases and J gave up 10 bases, with 9 bases separating them. Here the CDR3 reads CASRGRSQYF. The CDR3 DNA is TGTGCCAGCAGAGGGAGGAGCCAGTACTTC.

The chain recombines TRBV7-9 with TRBJ2-1; 10 nucleotides line up with TRBD2. CDR1 SEHNR and CDR2 FQNEAQ come from the germline V gene (reference sequence). There are 15 residues in the CDR3. The J segment lost 5 bases and the V segment lost 4 bases, leaving 5 bases of the junction unmatched. In DNA, the CDR3 is TGTGCCAGCAGCTCAGCGGGGGGGCTTAACAATGAGCAGTTCTTC. It yields the protein CASSSAGGLNNEQFF.

The V call is TRBV18, the J call TRBJ1-5; 7 bases match TRBD1. Germline trimming cut 7 bases from V and 5 bases from J; bases unmatched to any gene: 5. CDR1 KGHSH and CDR2 LQKENI come from the germline V gene. The CDR3 covers 13 residues. The CDR3 protein is CASCTGADQPQHF. As DNA, the CDR3 is TGTGCCAGCTGTACAGGGGCGGATCAGCCCCAGCATTTT. Drawing the rest from reference TRBV18 and TRBJ1-5, the complete variable domain is NAGVMQNPRHLVRRRGQEARLRCSPMKGHSHVYWYRQLPEEGLKFMVYLQKENIIDESGMPKERFSAEFPKEGPSILRIQQVVRGDSAAYFCASCTGADQPQHFGDGTRLSIL.

The chain has TRBV13 and TRBJ2-5, with D uncertain. V lost 3 bases to trimming and J lost 4 bases, with 12 bases between them. The length of the CDR3 is 14 residues. The V gene's germline CDR1 is PRHDT and CDR2 FYEKMQ (reference sequence). CDR3 sequence reads: CASSFPSSGETQYF. The CDR3 DNA reads as TGTGCCAGCAGCTTTCCTTCGTCGGGAGAGACCCAGTACTTC.

The chain carries TRBV5-3 and TRBJ1-2; maybe TRBD1 (6 bases). TRBV5-3 is filed as an ORF, its function uncertain. Between the trimmed V and J ends, which lost 4 bases and 8 bases, there was a span of 12 bases. The CDR3 spans 12 residues. CDR3 loop: CARSGLQGGYTF. For the CDR3, the DNA is TGTGCCAGAAGCGGGCTACAGGGAGGCTACACCTTC.

The chain combines TRBV5-1 with TRBJ2-7; D remains unclear. Germline values: CDR1 SGHRS, CDR2 YFSETQ. V lost 1 base to trimming and J lost 0 bases, with 8 bases between them. The CDR3 loop spans 14 amino acids. The DNA of the CDR3 is TGCGCCAGCAGCTTGACTTACCGCTCCTACGAGCAGTACTTC. Protein: CASSLTYRSYEQYF.

The gene calls are TRBV11-2 and TRBJ2-7, with D hard to call. Germline CDR1 reads SGHAT; CDR2 reads FQNNGV. The V end was cut by 6 bases, the J end by 6 bases, with 9 bases between. The CDR3 sequence is 11 residues long. CDR3 sequence reads: CASSYIAEQYF. The CDR3, as DNA: TGTGCCAGCAGTTACATTGCCGAGCAGTACTTC.

V is TRBV10-3 and J is TRBJ2-2, with D perhaps TRBD1 (5 bases). The CDR3 contains 15 residues. Trimming took 6 bases from V and 0 from J, leaving 11 bases between them. Germline loops: CDR1 ENHRY, CDR2 SYGVKD. Here the CDR3 reads CAIRDRPTNTGELFF. DNA for the CDR3: TGTGCCATCAGAGACAGACCAACGAACACCGGGGAGCTGTTTTTT.

V gene TRBV19 combines with J gene TRBJ2-6, with D possibly TRBD2 on 6 matching bases. In germline, CDR1 is LNHDA, CDR2 SQIVND (reference sequence). The CDR3 consists of 15 residues. V gave up 3 bases and J gave up 2 bases, with 8 bases separating them. CDR3 DNA sequence: TGTGCCAGTAGTATTGGCGGGGCTGGGGCCAACGTCCTGACTTTC. Its protein is CASSIGGAGANVLTF.

CDR3 in amino acids: CASSRTGGANGYTF. The CDR3 DNA follows: TGTGCCAGCAGTCGGACAGGGGGCGCGAATGGCTACACCTTC. V gene TRBV28 combines with J gene TRBJ1-2; 11 positions match TRBD1. Per germline, CDR1 MDHEN and CDR2 SYDVKM. The CDR3 runs 14 residues. J was trimmed by 6 bases and V by 5 bases; bases with no gene match: 5.

This chain joins TRBV2 and TRBJ1-2; TRBD1 matches at 7 bases. CDR3 length equals 12 residues. V shed 7 bases, J shed 8 bases, and the junction held 7 bases outside the gene matches. Germline CDR1 and CDR2: SNHLY and FYNNEI. In DNA, the CDR3 is TGTGCCAGCACCGACAGGGCCCGGGGCTACACCTTC. Its protein is CASTDRARGYTF. Variable domain in full (rest from reference TRBV2 and TRBJ1-2): EPEVTQTPSHQVTQMGQEVILRCVPISNHLYFYWYRQILGQKVEFLVSFYNNEISEKSEIFDDQFSVERPDGSNFTLKIRSTKLEDSAMYFCASTDRARGYTFGSGTRLTVV.

This chain links TRBV27 with TRBJ2-1; 9 bases align to TRBD2. CDR3 length equals 15 residues. Germline V lookup: CDR1 MNHEY, CDR2 SMNVEV (reference sequence). V trimming: 4 bases; J trimming: 3 bases; junction bases outside the gene matches: 4. The CDR3 DNA sequence: TGTGCCAGCAGTTATCTAGCGGGAAACTACAATGAGCAGTTCTTC. Translating gives CASSYLAGNYNEQFF.

The chain couples TRBV5-1 to TRBJ2-7; D is possibly TRBD2 (7 bases). V was shortened by 4 bases and J by 3 bases, with 23 bases between the two germline ends. Per the germline V gene, CDR1 is SGHRS and CDR2 is YFSETQ. The CDR3 spans 17 residues. The CDR3 here is CASSGGTRLAPGYEQYF. The CDR3 DNA reads TGCGCCAGCAGCGGGGGGACAAGACTAGCTCCAGGCTACGAGCAGTACTTC.

The chain employs TRBV7-2 and TRBJ2-6; 9 bases fit TRBD2. CDR3 length: 17 residues. Trimming removed 4 bases from V and 2 bases from J; junction bases left unmatched: 6. Germline V gene data show CDR1 as SGHTA and CDR2 as FQGNSA. In nucleotides, the CDR3 is TGTGCCAGCAGCTCGCGGGGGGGCGGGGCTGGGGCCAACGTCCTGACTTTC. Its protein is CASSSRGGGAGANVLTF.

J is TRBJ2-1 and V is TRBV7-6; possible D gene TRBD1, 6 bases. Germline assignment: CDR1 SGHVS and CDR2 FNYEAQ. The CDR3 is 14 residues long. V was trimmed by 0 bases and J by 8 bases, leaving 11 bases between them. Here the CDR3 reads CASSLAPGADEQFF. CDR3 coding DNA: TGTGCCAGCAGCTTAGCACCAGGGGCAGATGAGCAGTTCTTC.